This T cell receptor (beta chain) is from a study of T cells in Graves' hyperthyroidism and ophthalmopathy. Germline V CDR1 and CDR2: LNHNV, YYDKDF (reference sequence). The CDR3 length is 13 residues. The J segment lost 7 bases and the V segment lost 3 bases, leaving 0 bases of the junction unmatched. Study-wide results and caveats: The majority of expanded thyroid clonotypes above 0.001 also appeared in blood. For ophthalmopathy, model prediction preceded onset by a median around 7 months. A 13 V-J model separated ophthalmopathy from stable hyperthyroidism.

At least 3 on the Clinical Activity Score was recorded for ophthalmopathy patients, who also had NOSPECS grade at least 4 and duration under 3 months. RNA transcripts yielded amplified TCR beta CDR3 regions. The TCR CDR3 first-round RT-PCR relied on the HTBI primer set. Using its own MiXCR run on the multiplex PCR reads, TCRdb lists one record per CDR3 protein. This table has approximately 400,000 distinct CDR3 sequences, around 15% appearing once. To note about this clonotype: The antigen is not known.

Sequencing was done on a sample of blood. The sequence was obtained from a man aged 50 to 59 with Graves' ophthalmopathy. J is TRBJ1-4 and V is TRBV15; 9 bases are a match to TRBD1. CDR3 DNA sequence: TGTGCCACCAGCAGGGGACAGGGTGAAAAACTGTTTTTT. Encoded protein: CATSRGQGEKLFF.